This T cell receptor beta chain is drawn from a study of early T cells in non-severe SARS-CoV-2 infection. As for the study in general: Sequencing targeted bulk RNA from unsorted whole blood, leaving chains unpaired.

There are 14 residues in the CDR3. Germline assignment: CDR1 MNHEY and CDR2 SVGEGT. V gave up 5 bases and J gave up 2 bases, with 10 bases separating them. Unique molecular identifiers (one per individual cDNA molecule) were attached. TCRdb independently ran MiXCR on the 5' RACE reads; one entry per CDR3 protein. Here the sample spans some 78,000 distinct CDR3 sequences, 13% being singletons. This clonotype was detected ten times or more. The sequencing input was whole blood. The J gene is TRBJ1-5, the V gene TRBV6-2 or TRBV6-3; perhaps TRBD1 as D (5 bases). The TCR comes from an adult who was a healthcare worker with PCR-confirmed SARS-CoV-2 infection or an uninfected control (not recorded which). In DNA, the CDR3 is TGTGCCAGCAGTCCAGACAGACGCAATCAGCCCCAGCATTTT. Its protein is CASSPDRRNQPQHF.